This T cell receptor (beta chain) originates from a study of blood T cell repertoires in COVID-19. Study overall: In each case, the material was cDNA or gDNA derived from T cells, B-cell-depleted T cells, or PBMCs.

In the original processing: For nucleated cells, counts were estimated from reference gene primer amplification. Libraries were prepared by immunoSEQ multiplex PCR; TCRdb keeps only in-frame clonotypes and omits some of them. That table is the source of V, J and clone size, and D and trimming were worked out from the DNA. Among around 230,000 clones listed, approximately 90% were seen once. Germline V gene lookup returns CDR1 ENHRY and CDR2 SYGVKD. The CDR3 length is 12 residues. Trimming stripped 10 bases from V and 3 bases from J, with 12 bases between. The sample was peripheral blood. V gene TRBV10-3 combines with J gene TRBJ1-1; D gene unclear. The source of this sequence is a man aged 55 to 70 who had recovered from COVID-19. CDR3 bases: TGTGCCACCTCGCCCGCAGACACTGAAGCTTTCTTT. Its protein product is CATSPADTEAFF.